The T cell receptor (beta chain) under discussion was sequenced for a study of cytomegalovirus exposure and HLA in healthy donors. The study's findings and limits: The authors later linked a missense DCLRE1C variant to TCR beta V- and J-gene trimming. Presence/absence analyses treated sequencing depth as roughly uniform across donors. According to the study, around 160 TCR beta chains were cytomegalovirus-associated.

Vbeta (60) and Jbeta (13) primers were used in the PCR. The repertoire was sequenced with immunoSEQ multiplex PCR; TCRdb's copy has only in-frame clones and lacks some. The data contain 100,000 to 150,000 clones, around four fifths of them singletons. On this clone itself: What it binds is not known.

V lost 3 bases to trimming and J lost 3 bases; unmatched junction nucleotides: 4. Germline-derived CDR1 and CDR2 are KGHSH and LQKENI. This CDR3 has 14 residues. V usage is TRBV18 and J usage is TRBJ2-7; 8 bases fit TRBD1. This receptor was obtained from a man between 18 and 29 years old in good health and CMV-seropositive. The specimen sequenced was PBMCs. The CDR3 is CASSPEDRDYEQYF. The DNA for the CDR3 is TGTGCCAGCTCACCCGAGGACAGGGACTACGAGCAGTACTTC.